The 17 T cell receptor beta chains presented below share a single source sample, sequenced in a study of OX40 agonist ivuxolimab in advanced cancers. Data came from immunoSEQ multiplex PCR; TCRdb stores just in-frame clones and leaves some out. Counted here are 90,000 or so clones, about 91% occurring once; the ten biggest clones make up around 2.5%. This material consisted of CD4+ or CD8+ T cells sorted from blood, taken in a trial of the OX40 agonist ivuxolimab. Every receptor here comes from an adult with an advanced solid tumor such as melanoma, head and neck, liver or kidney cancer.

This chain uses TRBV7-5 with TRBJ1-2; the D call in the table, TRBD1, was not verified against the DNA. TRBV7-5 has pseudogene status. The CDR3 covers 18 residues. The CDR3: CARSGSRGQRTANYGYTF. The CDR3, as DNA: TGTGCCAGAAGCGGCTCCCGGGGACAGAGAACAGCTAACTATGGCTACACCTTC.

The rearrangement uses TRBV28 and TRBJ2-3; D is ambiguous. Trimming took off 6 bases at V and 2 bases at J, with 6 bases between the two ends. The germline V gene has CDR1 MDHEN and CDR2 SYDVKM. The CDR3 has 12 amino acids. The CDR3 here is CASSTTTDTQYF. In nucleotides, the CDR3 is TGTGCCAGCAGCACCACCACAGATACGCAGTATTTT.

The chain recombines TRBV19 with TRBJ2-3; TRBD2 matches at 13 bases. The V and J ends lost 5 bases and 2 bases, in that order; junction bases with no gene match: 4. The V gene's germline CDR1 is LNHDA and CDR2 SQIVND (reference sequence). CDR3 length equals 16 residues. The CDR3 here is CASSWTSGGTTDTQYF. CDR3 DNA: TGTGCCAGTAGTTGGACTAGCGGGGGAACCACAGATACGCAGTATTTT.

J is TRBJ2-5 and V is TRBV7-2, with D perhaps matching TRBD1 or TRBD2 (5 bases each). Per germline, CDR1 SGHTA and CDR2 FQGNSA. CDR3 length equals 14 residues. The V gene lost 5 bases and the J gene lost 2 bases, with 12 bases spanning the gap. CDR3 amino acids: CASSPHGAQETQYF. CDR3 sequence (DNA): TGTGCCAGCAGCCCTCACGGGGCGCAAGAGACCCAGTACTTC.

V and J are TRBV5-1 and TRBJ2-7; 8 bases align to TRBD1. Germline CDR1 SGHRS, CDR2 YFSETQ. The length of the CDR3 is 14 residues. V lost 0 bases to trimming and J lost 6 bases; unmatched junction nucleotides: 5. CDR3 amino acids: CASSLDRGAGEQYF. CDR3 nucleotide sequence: TGCGCCAGCAGCTTGGACAGGGGGGCGGGCGAGCAGTACTTC.

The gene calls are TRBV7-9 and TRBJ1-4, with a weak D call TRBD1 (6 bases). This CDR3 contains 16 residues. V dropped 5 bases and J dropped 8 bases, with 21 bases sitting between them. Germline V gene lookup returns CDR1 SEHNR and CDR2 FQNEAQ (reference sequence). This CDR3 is CASSLSGQRYKEKLFF. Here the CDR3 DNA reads TGTGCCAGCAGCCTTAGCGGACAGAGATACAAAGAAAAACTGTTTTTT.

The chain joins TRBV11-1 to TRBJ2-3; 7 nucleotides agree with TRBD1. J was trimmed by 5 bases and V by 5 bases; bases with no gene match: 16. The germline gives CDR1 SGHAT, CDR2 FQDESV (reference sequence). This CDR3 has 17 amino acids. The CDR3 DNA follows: TGTGCCAGCAGCCCCTCAACGGACAGGATCCGAGGAGATACGCAGTATTTT. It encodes CASSPSTDRIRGDTQYF.

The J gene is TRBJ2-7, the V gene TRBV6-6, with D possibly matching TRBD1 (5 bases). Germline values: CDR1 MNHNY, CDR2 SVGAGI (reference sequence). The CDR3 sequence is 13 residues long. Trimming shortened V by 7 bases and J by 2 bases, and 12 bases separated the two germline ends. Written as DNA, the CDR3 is TGTGCCAGCACCTCGACAGCGACCTACGAGCAGTACTTC. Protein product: CASTSTATYEQYF.

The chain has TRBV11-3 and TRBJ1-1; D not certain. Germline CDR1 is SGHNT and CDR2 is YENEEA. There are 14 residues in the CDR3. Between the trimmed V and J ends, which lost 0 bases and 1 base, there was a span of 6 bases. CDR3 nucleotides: TGTGCCAGCAGCTTAGAGGCAGAGAACACTGAAGCTTTCTTT. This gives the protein CASSLEAENTEAFF.

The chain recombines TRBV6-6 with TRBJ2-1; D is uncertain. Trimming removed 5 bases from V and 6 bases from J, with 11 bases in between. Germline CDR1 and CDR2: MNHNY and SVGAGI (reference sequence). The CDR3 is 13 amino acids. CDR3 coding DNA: TGTGCCAGCAGTGAGGTAGCTCGCAATGAGCAGTTCTTC. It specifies CASSEVARNEQFF.

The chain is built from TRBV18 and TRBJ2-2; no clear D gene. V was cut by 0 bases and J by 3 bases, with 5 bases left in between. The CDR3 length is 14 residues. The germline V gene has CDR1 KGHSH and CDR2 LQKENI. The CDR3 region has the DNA TGTGCCAGCTCACCACCGAACTACACCGGGGAGCTGTTTTTT. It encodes CASSPPNYTGELFF.

The CDR3 protein is CASSARKLAGGEETQYF. CDR3 coding DNA: TGTGCCAGCAGCGCAAGGAAACTAGCGGGAGGGGAAGAGACCCAGTACTTC. The genes are TRBV7-9 and TRBJ2-5; TRBD2 matches 13 bases. After removal of 5 bases from V and 3 bases from J, the junction contained 9 bases not matched to a gene. The V gene's germline CDR1 is SEHNR and CDR2 FQNEAQ (reference sequence). The CDR3 runs to 17 residues.

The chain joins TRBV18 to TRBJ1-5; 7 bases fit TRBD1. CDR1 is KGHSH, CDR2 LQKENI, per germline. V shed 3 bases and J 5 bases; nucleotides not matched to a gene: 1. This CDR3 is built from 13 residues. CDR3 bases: TGTGCCAGCTCACCTGGACAGGATCAGCCCCAGCATTTT. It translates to CASSPGQDQPQHF.

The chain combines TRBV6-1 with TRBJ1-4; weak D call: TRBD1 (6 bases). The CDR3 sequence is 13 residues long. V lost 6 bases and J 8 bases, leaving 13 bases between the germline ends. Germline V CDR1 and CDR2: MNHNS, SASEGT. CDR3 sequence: CASRRGIGEKLFF. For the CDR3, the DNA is TGTGCCAGCAGGAGGGGGATTGGAGAAAAACTGTTTTTT.

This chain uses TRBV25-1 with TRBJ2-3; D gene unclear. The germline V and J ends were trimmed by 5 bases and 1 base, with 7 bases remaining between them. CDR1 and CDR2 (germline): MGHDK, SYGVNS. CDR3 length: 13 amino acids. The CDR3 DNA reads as TGTGCCAGCAGTAATAGGGGCACAGATACGCAGTATTTT. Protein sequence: CASSNRGTDTQYF.

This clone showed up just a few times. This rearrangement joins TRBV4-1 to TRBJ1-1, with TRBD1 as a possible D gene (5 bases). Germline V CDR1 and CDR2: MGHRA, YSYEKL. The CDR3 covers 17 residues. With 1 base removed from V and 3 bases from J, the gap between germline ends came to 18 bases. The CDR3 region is CASSQGGLRESHTEAFF. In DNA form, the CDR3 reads TGCGCCAGCAGCCAAGGGGGCCTCAGGGAAAGTCACACTGAAGCTTTCTTT.

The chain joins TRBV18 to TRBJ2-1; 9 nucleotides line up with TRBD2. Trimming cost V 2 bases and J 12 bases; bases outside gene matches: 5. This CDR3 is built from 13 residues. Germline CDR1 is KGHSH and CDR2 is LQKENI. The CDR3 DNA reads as TGTGCCAGCTCACCAAGATCGCGGGAGGGGCAGTTCTTC. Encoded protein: CASSPRSREGQFF.